Presented here are 5 T cell receptor beta chains from one specimen sequenced in a study of blood T cell repertoires in COVID-19. The table came from immunoSEQ multiplex PCR; TCRdb's copy has only in-frame clones and leaves some out. The sample consists of 90,000 to 150,000 clones, about 89% of them appearing once. Material for sequencing was peripheral blood. These receptors were collected from a human donor with acute or convalescent COVID-19. The donor label of this sample is uncertain.

V gene TRBV28 combines with J gene TRBJ2-1; 7 nucleotides agree with TRBD2. The CDR3 spans 12 residues. V shed 8 bases and J 9 bases; nucleotides not matched to a gene: 7. Germline CDR1 is MDHEN and CDR2 is SYDVKM. CDR3 residues: CASGGSVTEQFF. CDR3 nucleotides: TGTGCCAGCGGCGGGAGCGTGACTGAGCAGTTCTTC. The whole variable domain, remainder taken from reference TRBV28 and TRBJ2-1, is DVKVTQSSRYLVKRTGEKVFLECVQDMDHENMFWYRQDPGLGLRLIYFSYDVKMKEKGDIPEGYSVSREKKERFSLILESASTNQTSMYLCASGGSVTEQFFGPGTRLTVL.

The chain is built from TRBV10-3 and TRBJ1-3; TRBD1 is a possible D gene (6 bases). V lost 9 bases and J 4 bases, leaving 7 bases between the germline ends. Germline V gives CDR1 ENHRY, CDR2 SYGVKD. The CDR3 consists of 11 residues. For the CDR3, the DNA is TGTGCCATTACAGGGGGAAACACCATATATTTT. Its protein is CAITGGNTIYF.

The genes are TRBV24-1 and TRBJ2-2; 7 bases map to TRBD2. Germline V gene sequence: CDR1 KGHDR, CDR2 SFDVKD. This CDR3 has 17 amino acids. Germline trimming cut 10 bases from V and 3 bases from J; bases unmatched to any gene: 16. CDR3 nucleotides: TGTGCCACAAGTAGACCCCGGGACCGGGGGGACACCGGGGAGCTGTTTTTT. This gives the protein CATSRPRDRGDTGELFF.

V is TRBV19 and J is TRBJ1-5, with 8 bases lining up with TRBD1. The V segment lost 3 bases and the J segment 5 bases; nucleotides outside the gene matches: 6. Per the germline V gene, CDR1 is LNHDA and CDR2 is SQIVND (reference sequence). The CDR3 is 15 amino acids. The CDR3 sequence is CASSIQGAGDQPQHF. As DNA, the CDR3 is TGTGCCAGTAGTATCCAGGGGGCGGGGGATCAGCCCCAGCATTTT.

The rearrangement joins TRBV9 to TRBJ1-4, with TRBD1 matching over 11 bases. The CDR3 loop spans 20 amino acids. Germline CDR1 and CDR2: SGDLS and YYNGEE. V lost 0 bases to trimming and J lost 1 base; unmatched junction nucleotides: 11. The CDR3 sequence is CASSVEGTGGIEKTNEKLFF. In nucleotides, the CDR3 is TGTGCCAGCAGCGTAGAAGGGACAGGGGGAATTGAGAAAACTAATGAAAAACTGTTTTTT.